Listed here are 14 T cell receptor beta chains from one sample, sequenced in a study of blood T cell repertoires in COVID-19. The protocol was immunoSEQ multiplex PCR, while the TCRdb copy is restricted to in-frame clones and leaves out a portion. The sample lists roughly 230,000 clones; roughly 84% were seen once. The sequenced sample was PBMCs or T cells enriched from blood (not recorded which). These receptors all come from a woman between 45 and 65 years old who had been exposed to COVID-19.

The rearrangement joins TRBV6-5 to TRBJ2-2; the D gene is possibly TRBD1 (6 bases). Germline CDR1 is MNHEY and CDR2 is SVGAGI. The CDR3 totals 14 residues. Between the trimmed V and J ends, which lost 7 bases and 7 bases, there was a span of 16 bases. The CDR3 region has the DNA TGTGCCAGCATCAACAGGGATTATGGCGGGGAGCTGTTTTTT. Protein: CASINRDYGGELFF.

This rearrangement joins TRBV5-8 to TRBJ1-1; possible D gene TRBD1, 5 bases. Germline V lookup: CDR1 SGHTS, CDR2 YDEGEE. The CDR3 consists of 15 residues. V lost 0 bases, J lost 3 bases, and 12 bases lay in between. The CDR3 protein is CASSLDLRGYTEAFF. The CDR3 nucleotides read TGTGCCAGCAGCTTGGATCTTCGGGGGTACACTGAAGCTTTCTTT.

The chain carries TRBV2 and TRBJ2-3; maybe TRBD2 (7 bases). Germline lookup yields CDR1 SNHLY and CDR2 FYNNEI. Trimming removed 8 bases at V and 2 bases at J, with 14 bases between. CDR3 length: 14 amino acids. The CDR3 DNA is TGTGCCAGCCACCGGGGGGCCTACACAGATACGCAGTATTTT. Protein sequence: CASHRGAYTDTQYF. The full variable domain, completed using reference TRBV2 and TRBJ2-3, is EPEVTQTPSHQVTQMGQEVILRCVPISNHLYFYWYRQILGQKVEFLVSFYNNEISEKSEIFDDQFSVERPDGSNFTLKIRSTKLEDSAMYFCASHRGAYTDTQYFGPGTRLTVL.

J is TRBJ1-1 and V is TRBV12-3 or TRBV12-4; D is unresolved. Trimming removed 4 bases from V and 5 bases from J, with 8 bases in between. The CDR3 spans 12 residues. The CDR3 here is CASSSRITEAFF. The CDR3 DNA follows: TGTGCCAGCAGTTCCAGGATAACTGAAGCTTTCTTT.

In its sample, this clone was seen a few times. The chain joins TRBV6-2 or TRBV6-3 to TRBJ2-7; D ambiguous. This CDR3 comprises 15 residues. Per the germline V gene, CDR1 is MNHEY and CDR2 is SVGEGT. Trimming stripped 6 bases from V and 4 bases from J, with 19 bases between. The CDR3 reads CASSSRRPTSYEQYF. The CDR3 region has the DNA TGTGCCAGCAGCTCTAGGCGTCCCACCTCTTACGAGCAGTACTTC.

This chain connects TRBV27 to TRBJ2-2, with D possibly being TRBD2 (6 bases). The CDR3 runs 18 residues. Germline lookup yields CDR1 MNHEY and CDR2 SMNVEV (reference sequence). V lost 6 bases and J 8 bases, leaving 28 bases between the germline ends. CDR3 sequence (DNA): TGTGCCAGCAGGTCCCCGGTGGCGGGGTCCCCCCCGTATGGGGAGCTGTTTTTT. Amino acid sequence: CASRSPVAGSPPYGELFF.

The CDR3 coding sequence is TGTGCCAGTCGAGGGGGTGGGGGTGAAAAACTGTTTTTT. Amino acids: CASRGGGGEKLFF. The chain is built from TRBV12-3 or TRBV12-4 and TRBJ1-4; D is possibly TRBD1 (6 bases). The CDR3 is made up of 13 amino acids. Trimming cost V 9 bases and J 7 bases, with 15 bases left between them.

V is TRBV5-1 and J is TRBJ1-4; maybe TRBD1 (6 bases). V shed 1 base and J shed 8 bases, with 12 bases lying between them. The germline V gene encodes CDR1 SGHRS and CDR2 YFSETQ. The CDR3 loop spans 14 amino acids. The CDR3 sequence is CASSLRTAGEKLFF. The DNA of the CDR3 is TGCGCCAGCAGCTTGAGGACAGCAGGAGAAAAACTGTTTTTT.

A single count supports this clone. This chain links TRBV7-8 with TRBJ1-2, with D tentatively TRBD1 (5 bases). CDR1 SGHVS and CDR2 FQNEAQ come from the germline V gene. The ends were cut back, 5 bases at V and 0 bases at J, with 19 bases in the middle. This CDR3 comprises 17 residues. The CDR3 region is CASSRAGHGASNYGYTF. The DNA for the CDR3 is TGTGCCAGCAGCCGTGCAGGACACGGCGCTTCTAACTATGGCTACACCTTC.

This CDR3 reads CASSSTYEQYF. The CDR3 coding sequence is TGTGCCAGCAGCTCCACCTACGAGCAGTACTTC. The chain has TRBV7-9 and TRBJ2-7; D remains ambiguous. Germline CDR1 and CDR2: SEHNR and FQNEAQ (reference sequence). The V and J ends lost 4 bases and 2 bases respectively, with 3 bases between them. This CDR3 comprises 11 residues.

The rearrangement links TRBV27 to TRBJ1-1, with D maybe TRBD1 (6 bases). CDR3 length equals 14 residues. Germline-derived CDR1 and CDR2 are MNHEY and SMNVEV (reference sequence). The V gene lost 6 bases and the J gene lost 4 bases, with 15 bases spanning the gap. CDR3 sequence reads: CASSLLRGATEAFF. The CDR3 DNA reads TGTGCCAGCAGCTTACTTCGGGGGGCCACTGAAGCTTTCTTT.

The chain combines TRBV7-2 with TRBJ2-7, with TRBD2 as a possible D gene (7 bases). CDR1 is SGHTA, CDR2 FQGNSA, per germline. This CDR3 contains 14 residues. Trimming cost V 3 bases and J 4 bases, with 13 bases left between them. CDR3 DNA: TGTGCCAGCAGCTTTGGAGGGGGGGAATACGAGCAGTACTTC. This sequence encodes CASSFGGGEYEQYF.

The genes are TRBV5-1 and TRBJ1-2, with D perhaps matching TRBD1 (5 bases). V lost 4 bases and J lost 8, with 15 bases in between. This CDR3 has 13 amino acids. CDR1 and CDR2 (germline): SGHRS, YFSETQ. The CDR3 reads CASSLRERQGYTF. CDR3 sequence (DNA): TGCGCCAGCAGCCTCAGGGAAAGACAGGGCTACACCTTC.

V gene TRBV6-5 combines with J gene TRBJ1-2, with 8 bases matching TRBD1. Trimming took 4 bases from V and 4 from J; bases not matched to a gene: 5. Germline V gene lookup returns CDR1 MNHEY and CDR2 SVGAGI. The CDR3 spans 14 residues. The CDR3 loop reads CASSLPGGSYGYTF. Written as DNA, the CDR3 is TGTGCCAGCAGTTTACCAGGGGGCAGCTATGGCTACACCTTC.